The 15 T cell receptor beta chains given below trace back to one sample, sequenced in a study of human thymus T cells (dated by TCRdb to 2019 to 2021). Receptor amplification or capture employed the immunoSEQ multiplex PCR assay. This is the immuneACCESS table as TCRdb keeps it, with only in-frame sequences that have V and J called. A part of the clones is gone; compared with another copy, unresolved V genes explain less than half, and the rest is unexplained. Here the sample has approximately 46,000 clones; more than 85% occur a single time. Together, the top ten hold approximately 0.15% of the sample. The sequenced material came from blood. Source of these receptors: a girl under three years old with a congenital heart defect but otherwise immunologically healthy.

The chain employs TRBV10-3 and TRBJ1-2; D possibly corresponds to TRBD1 (5 bases). Germline V lookup: CDR1 ENHRY, CDR2 SYGVKD. V was cut by 0 bases and J by 1 base, with 12 bases left in between. The CDR3 has 16 residues. In DNA, the CDR3 is TGTGCCATCAGTGAGTCTACAGGCCTTAGTAACTATGGCTACACCTTC. Its translation is CAISESTGLSNYGYTF.

The rearrangement uses TRBV7-8 and TRBJ2-3, with TRBD2 as a possible D gene (5 bases). Germline V lookup: CDR1 SGHVS, CDR2 FQNEAQ. The CDR3 totals 16 residues. Trimming removed 1 base at V and 3 bases at J, with 14 bases between. CDR3 coding DNA: TGTGCCAGCAGCTTAGGTGGGCTAGCAGGTACAGATACGCAGTATTTT. This codes for CASSLGGLAGTDTQYF.

The chain has TRBV21-1 and TRBJ1-4; TRBD1 reflects the table's D call only, with no check against the DNA. TRBV21-1 is listed as a pseudogene. The CDR3 consists of 15 residues. The CDR3 DNA reads as TGTGCCAGCAGCAACCCGGGACAGGGGAATGAAAAACTGTTTTTT. Its translation: CASSNPGQGNEKLFF.

The V and J genes are TRBV11-1 and TRBJ2-1, with 7 positions matching TRBD2. V was pared by 6 bases and J by 9 bases, with 5 bases of the junction left unmatched. CDR3 size: 12 residues. The V gene's germline CDR1 is SGHAT and CDR2 FQDESV (reference sequence). The DNA of the CDR3 is TGTGCCAGCAGTTGGGAGGGTGGTGAGCAGTTCTTC. It is translated as CASSWEGGEQFF.

On this clone: The same CDR3 arises from other DNA sequences in this sample as well. The chain recombines TRBV19 with TRBJ2-1; the D gene could be TRBD1 or TRBD2 (5 bases each). Trimming took 4 bases from V and 5 from J, leaving 9 bases between them. Germline V gene sequence: CDR1 LNHDA, CDR2 SQIVND (reference sequence). The CDR3 is made up of 13 amino acids. In DNA, the CDR3 is TGTGCCAGTAGTACCGGGACGGACAATGAGCAGTTCTTC. The encoded protein is CASSTGTDNEQFF.

This chain uses TRBV18 with TRBJ2-1; 9 positions agree with TRBD2. The length of the CDR3 is 16 residues. Trimming took 2 bases from V and 9 from J; bases not matched to a gene: 11. Germline V lookup: CDR1 KGHSH, CDR2 LQKENI. CDR3 nucleotide sequence: TGTGCCAGCTCACCAAGGGCTAGCGGGATAGGGGGTGAGCAGTTCTTC. Amino acid sequence: CASSPRASGIGGEQFF.

The chain links TRBV5-4 to TRBJ2-2; TRBD1 matches at 10 bases. Per the germline V gene, CDR1 is SGHNT and CDR2 is YYREEE (reference sequence). V lost 4 bases and J lost 7; bases outside the gene matches: 13. The CDR3 is 17 amino acids. CDR3: CASSTNPGTGVSGELFF. The DNA for the CDR3 is TGTGCCAGCAGCACCAACCCCGGGACAGGGGTGAGCGGGGAGCTGTTTTTT.

This chain's CDR3 is CASSPRGHSGGNEQFF. CDR3 bases: TGTGCCAGCAGCCCGAGGGGTCACTCAGGGGGCAATGAGCAGTTCTTC. The genes are TRBV7-8 and TRBJ2-1; 7 bases fit TRBD1. This CDR3 region has 16 residues. Germline loops: CDR1 SGHVS, CDR2 FQNEAQ. Trimming at V came to 5 bases and at J to 6 bases, leaving 13 bases not matched to a gene.

This chain connects TRBV10-1 to TRBJ2-7, with 7 nucleotides matching TRBD1. Trimming took 2 bases from V and 2 from J; bases not matched to a gene: 3. Per the germline V gene, CDR1 is WNHNN and CDR2 is SYGVQD (reference sequence). This CDR3 comprises 14 residues. The CDR3 nucleotides read TGCGCCAGCAGTGAGAGGGACAGACCCTACGAGCAGTACTTC. Amino acids: CASSERDRPYEQYF.

The CDR3 sequence: CSVRQRVGYEQYF. The CDR3 DNA sequence: TGCAGCGTCCGCCAGCGGGTGGGTTACGAGCAGTACTTC. The V and J genes are TRBV29-1 and TRBJ2-7, with a possible D match to TRBD2 (6 bases). Looked up from germline, CDR1 is SQVTM and CDR2 is ANQGSEA. The CDR3 extends over 13 amino acids. The V and J ends lost 6 bases and 4 bases respectively, with 16 bases between them.

This clone has just one count. The chain uses TRBV7-9 and TRBJ1-1, with D tentatively TRBD1 (5 bases). Between the trimmed V and J ends, which lost 3 bases and 1 base, there was a span of 9 bases. The V gene's germline CDR1 is SEHNR and CDR2 FQNEAQ (reference sequence). This CDR3 spans 14 amino acids. CDR3 DNA: TGTGCCAGCAGCTTTTCGGGGGGGAACACTGAAGCTTTCTTT. Translating gives CASSFSGGNTEAFF. Combining the CDR3 with reference TRBV7-9 and TRBJ1-1 gives the whole variable domain DTGVSQNPRHKITKRGQNVTFRCDPISEHNRLYWYRQTLGQGPEFLTYFQNEAQLEKSRLLSDRFSAERPKGSFSTLEIQRTEQGDSAMYLCASSFSGGNTEAFFGQGTRLTVV.

V gene TRBV5-1 combines with J gene TRBJ2-6; 10 bases are a match to TRBD1. Unmatched junction bases numbered 11, after V lost 2 bases and J lost 0 bases. Germline CDR1 and CDR2: SGHRS and YFSETQ. This CDR3 spans 20 amino acids. The chain's CDR3 is CASSLFGLGQGISGANVLTF. The DNA for the CDR3 is TGCGCCAGCAGCTTATTTGGTTTGGGACAGGGGATCTCTGGGGCCAACGTCCTGACTTTC.

The V call is TRBV27, the J call TRBJ2-7, with D unclear. The CDR3 runs to 17 residues. Trimming took 4 bases from V and 0 from J, leaving 19 bases between them. CDR1 is MNHEY and CDR2 is SMNVEV in the germline V gene (reference sequence). DNA for the CDR3: TGTGCCAGCAGTTCCTCCGGGCCCCCTATATACTCCTACGAGCAGTACTTC. Translated, it gives CASSSSGPPIYSYEQYF.

This chain joins TRBV19 and TRBJ2-5; no reliable D call. CDR1 and CDR2 from the germline V gene are LNHDA and SQIVND (reference sequence). The germline V and J ends were trimmed by 5 bases and 4 bases, with 5 bases remaining between them. CDR3 length: 11 residues. The CDR3 loop reads CASSGRETQYF. As DNA, the CDR3 is TGTGCCAGTAGTGGTCGAGAGACCCAGTACTTC.

J is TRBJ2-7 and V is TRBV10-2; D is possibly TRBD1 (6 bases). The length of the CDR3 is 14 residues. Trimming cost V 2 bases and J 3 bases, with 11 bases left between them. Per the germline V gene, CDR1 is WSHSY and CDR2 is SAAADI. CDR3 region: CASSEGRGGYEQYF. CDR3 bases: TGCGCCAGCAGTGAGGGCAGGGGTGGCTACGAGCAGTACTTC.